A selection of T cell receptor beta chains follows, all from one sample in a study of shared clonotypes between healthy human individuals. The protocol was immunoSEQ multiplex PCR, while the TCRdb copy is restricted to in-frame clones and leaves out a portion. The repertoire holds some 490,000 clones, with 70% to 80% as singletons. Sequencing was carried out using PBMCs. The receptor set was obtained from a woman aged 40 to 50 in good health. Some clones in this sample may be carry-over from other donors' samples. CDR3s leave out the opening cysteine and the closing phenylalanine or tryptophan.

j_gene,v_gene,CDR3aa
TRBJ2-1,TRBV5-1,ASSLRTSGTNNEQF
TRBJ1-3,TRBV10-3,AISGDGNTIY
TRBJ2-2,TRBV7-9,ASSLDRNTGELF
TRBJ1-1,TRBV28,ASSSRGPNTEAF
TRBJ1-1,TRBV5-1,ASSRLTGGTEAF
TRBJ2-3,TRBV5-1,ASSLAISTDTQY
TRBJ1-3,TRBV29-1,SVGQGNRGSGNTIY
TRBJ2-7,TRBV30,AWSVNRGVY
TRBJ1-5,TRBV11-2,ASSERAGNQPQH
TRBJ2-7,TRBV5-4,ASSLSSSYEQY
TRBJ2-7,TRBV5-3,ARSLIAGGQVPCSYEQY
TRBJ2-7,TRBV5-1,ASSFTGPTYEQY
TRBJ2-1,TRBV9,ASSPRDTSYNEQF
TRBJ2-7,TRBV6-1,ASSEAAARSSYEQY
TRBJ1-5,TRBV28,ASSLYGGISNQPQH
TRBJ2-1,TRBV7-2,ASRTKRGGSWNEQF
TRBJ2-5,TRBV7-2,ASSFPGGAQY
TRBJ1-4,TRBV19,ASSGINEKLF
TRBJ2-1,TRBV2,ASRGGGLAGVINEQF
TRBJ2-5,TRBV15,ATSRGLGTLETQY
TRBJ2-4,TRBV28,ASGPSQIAKNIQY
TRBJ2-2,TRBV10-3,AISVNRPNTGELF
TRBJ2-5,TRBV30,AWSAQRGLETQY
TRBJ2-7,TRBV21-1,ASSKAWEATYEQY
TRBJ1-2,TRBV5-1,ASSLAPGSPNYGYT
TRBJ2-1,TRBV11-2,ASSLDGLGYNEQF
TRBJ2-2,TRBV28,ASSLLRENGELF
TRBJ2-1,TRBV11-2,ASSLGVAGNEQF
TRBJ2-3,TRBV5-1,ASSQGSLEGLADTQY
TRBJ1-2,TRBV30,AWTGGKNVGGYT
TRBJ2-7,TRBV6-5,ASSPTGDTGYEQY